This T cell receptor beta chain was captured in a study of early T cells in non-severe SARS-CoV-2 infection. In the study overall: Unsorted whole-blood RNA was sequenced in bulk, leaving chains unpaired.

This clonotype was counted ten times or more. Antigen specificity is unknown. The CDR3 loop spans 21 amino acids. The germline CDR1 and CDR2 sequences are SEHNR and FQNEAQ (reference sequence). With V trimmed by 5 bases and J by 3 bases, 27 bases remained unmatched. Regarding the study as a whole: VDJdb-based annotation leaned toward anti-spike CD8 responses and missed private and CD4 specificities.

Individual cDNA molecules were tagged with unique molecular identifiers, the study reported. TCRdb fed the 5' RACE reads into MiXCR, producing one record per CDR3 protein. The sample holds tens of thousands of distinct CDR3 sequences, 9% to 15% seen once. The chain has TRBV7-9 and TRBJ2-5; 7 bases map to TRBD2. The source of this sequence is an adult who was a healthcare worker with PCR-confirmed SARS-CoV-2 infection or an uninfected control (not recorded which). The sample comprised whole blood. The CDR3, as DNA: TGTGCCAGCAGCCCCGGGCCCGGGGGGAGCGTAGACGGGACGGGAGAAGAGACCCAGTACTTC. It encodes CASSPGPGGSVDGTGEETQYF.